The 7 T cell receptor beta chains in this list originate from one sample, sequenced in a study of blood T cell repertoires in COVID-19. TCRdb's table, derived via immunoSEQ multiplex PCR, lists solely in-frame clones and lacks some. Among some 150,000 clones listed, about 90% were seen once. Material: peripheral blood. The receptors come from a man between 50 and 59 years old who had recovered from COVID-19.

This sequence joins TRBV2 and TRBJ2-3; TRBD2 aligns across 7 bases. Germline-derived CDR1 and CDR2 are SNHLY and FYNNEI. The ends lost 3 bases at V and 1 base at J; junction bases unmatched: 10. The CDR3 loop spans 17 amino acids. The CDR3 sequence: CASSDGAGVTRTDTQYF. The CDR3 region has the DNA TGTGCCAGCAGTGATGGGGCGGGGGTCACCCGCACAGATACGCAGTATTTT.

This chain links TRBV20-1 with TRBJ2-1; 9 bases agree with TRBD2. Germline lookup yields CDR1 DFQATT and CDR2 SNEGSKA (reference sequence). V shed 3 bases, J shed 6 bases, and the junction held 15 bases outside the gene matches. This CDR3 is built from 17 residues. CDR3 in DNA: TGCAGTGCTAGTTCAGCGGGGGGTCAAGGTAGGACCAATGAGCAGTTCTTC. Amino acids: CSASSAGGQGRTNEQFF.

This clone was seen a handful of times. The chain carries TRBV4-2 and TRBJ1-5, with TRBD1 as a possible D gene (5 bases). The CDR3 consists of 14 residues. Trimming removed 0 bases at V and 5 bases at J, with 8 bases between. Per germline, CDR1 LGHNA and CDR2 YNFKEQ. CDR3 nucleotide sequence: TGTGCCAGCAGCCAAGATTGGGGGGATCAGCCCCAGCATTTT. Amino acids: CASSQDWGDQPQHF.

J is TRBJ1-2 and V is TRBV3-1 (or the pseudogene TRBV3-2); D gene uncertain. The CDR3 length is 14 residues. Germline V gene data show CDR1 as LGHDT and CDR2 as YNNKEL (reference sequence). V was trimmed by 1 base and J by 0 bases, leaving 6 bases between them. CDR3 sequence reads: CASSQGRANYGYTF. CDR3 coding DNA: TGTGCCAGCAGCCAAGGAAGAGCTAACTATGGCTACACCTTC.

This rearrangement joins TRBV30 to TRBJ2-5; unclear D gene. Germline CDR1 and CDR2: GTSNPN and SVGIG (reference sequence). V lost 3 bases and J lost 1, with 6 bases in between. The CDR3 runs to 12 residues. The CDR3 sequence is CAWSQIQETQYF. The CDR3 DNA reads as TGTGCCTGGAGCCAGATCCAAGAGACCCAGTACTTC.

The table lists this clone with a count of one. The chain employs TRBV5-1 and TRBJ2-1, with TRBD1 matching over 8 bases. V shed 0 bases, J shed 5 bases, and the junction held 1 base outside the gene matches. The CDR3 has 14 amino acids. The germline V gene encodes CDR1 SGHRS and CDR2 YFSETQ. The CDR3 loop is CASSLGQGHNEQFF. CDR3 DNA: TGCGCCAGCAGCTTGGGACAGGGGCACAATGAGCAGTTCTTC.

The chain links TRBV9 to TRBJ2-5, with 9 bases aligning to TRBD2. The germline V gene encodes CDR1 SGDLS and CDR2 YYNGEE. Trimming at V came to 3 bases and at J to 4 bases, leaving 7 bases not matched to a gene. This CDR3 spans 15 amino acids. CDR3 loop: CASSATGLAGETQYF. CDR3 bases: TGTGCCAGCAGCGCGACGGGACTAGCAGGAGAGACCCAGTACTTC. The entire variable domain, with the rest obtained from reference TRBV9 and TRBJ2-5, is as follows: DSGVTQTPKHLITATGQRVTLRCSPRSGDLSVYWYQQSLDQGLQFLIQYYNGEERAKGNILERFSAQQFPDLHSELNLSSLELGDSALYFCASSATGLAGETQYFGPGTRLLVL.